What follows are 9 T cell receptor beta chains derived from one specimen sequenced in a study of T cell repertoires in cytomegalovirus infection. One entry per CDR3 protein results from TCRdb running MiXCR on the reads. The table shows around 260,000 distinct CDR3 sequences, with roughly 9.1% occurring only once. Material: PBMCs. These receptors were taken from a human donor in good health (CMV status not recorded). Some clones in this sample may be carry-over from other donors' samples.

The chain carries TRBV19 and TRBJ1-3; D is ambiguous. Per the germline V gene, CDR1 is LNHDA and CDR2 is SQIVND (reference sequence). The CDR3 is 15 amino acids. The V and J ends lost 0 bases and 1 base respectively, with 7 bases between them. The CDR3 protein is CASSIDGVSGNTIYF. CDR3 sequence (DNA): TGTGCCAGTAGTATAGATGGAGTTTCTGGAAACACCATATATTTT.

This clonotype occurred many times. The gene calls are TRBV20-1 and TRBJ1-6; perhaps TRBD1 as D (6 bases). Trimming took off 5 bases at V and 4 bases at J, with 18 bases between the two ends. Germline V gene data show CDR1 as DFQATT and CDR2 as SNEGSKA (reference sequence). The CDR3 has 16 residues. Here the CDR3 reads CSAPYPTGNYNSPLHF. CDR3 sequence (DNA): TGCAGTGCTCCGTACCCTACAGGGAATTATAATTCACCCCTCCACTTT.

For this clonotype: Given a much more abundant clone one base away, this may be a read error. The gene calls are TRBV7-9 and TRBJ2-2, with D possibly matching TRBD1 (6 bases). The ends were cut back, 0 bases at V and 1 base at J, with 9 bases in the middle. Germline V lookup: CDR1 SEHNR, CDR2 FQNEAQ (reference sequence). This CDR3 spans 16 amino acids. CDR3 DNA: TGTGCCAGCAGCTTAGCGGAACAGGGGAACACCGGGGAGCTGTTTTTT. This encodes CASSLAEQGNTGELFF.

In this sample, this clonotype turned up many times. The gene calls are TRBV12-3 or TRBV12-4 and TRBJ1-1; 7 bases map to TRBD1. CDR3 size: 13 residues. The ends lost 6 bases at V and 9 bases at J; junction bases unmatched: 10. In DNA form, the CDR3 reads TGTGCCAGCAGCCGTTCAGGGGGATCTCAAGCTTTCTTT. Translation: CASSRSGGSQAFF.

This clonotype was seen repeatedly, ten times or more. The chain has TRBV7-2 and TRBJ2-1; D may correspond to TRBD1 or TRBD2 (5 bases each). The CDR3 length is 16 residues. Trimming took 1 base from V and 6 from J, leaving 16 bases between them. Germline V lookup: CDR1 SGHTA, CDR2 FQGNSA. CDR3 sequence (DNA): TGTGCCAGCAGCTTAGGGTCGAGAGGGGTGTTCAATGAGCAGTTCTTC. Translated: CASSLGSRGVFNEQFF.

At least ten counts were recorded for this clonotype. The chain combines TRBV19 with TRBJ2-2; D tentatively fits TRBD1 or TRBD2 (6 bases each). The germline V gene encodes CDR1 LNHDA and CDR2 SQIVND (reference sequence). V lost 3 bases, J lost 2 bases, and 10 bases lay in between. The CDR3 has 15 residues. In DNA form, the CDR3 reads TGTGCCAGTAGTATGGGGGGCTCCAACACCGGGGAGCTGTTTTTT. This encodes CASSMGGSNTGELFF.

This chain connects TRBV6-2 or TRBV6-3 to TRBJ2-1; 11 nucleotides line up with TRBD2. The CDR3 covers 13 residues. Germline-derived CDR1 and CDR2 are MNHEY and SVGEGT. V was pared by 9 bases and J by 8 bases, with 6 bases of the junction left unmatched. CDR3 protein: CASSGRAPHEQFF. The CDR3 nucleotides are TGTGCCAGTAGCGGGAGGGCCCCACATGAGCAGTTCTTC.

This clonotype was counted at least ten times. V gene TRBV7-8 combines with J gene TRBJ2-7; the D gene is possibly TRBD2 (5 bases). CDR1 SGHVS and CDR2 FQNEAQ come from the germline V gene. The CDR3 extends over 14 amino acids. V was cut by 5 bases and J by 2 bases, with 13 bases left in between. The DNA of the CDR3 is TGTGCCAGCAGCCCCCGACGGGGAACCTACGAGCAGTACTTC. This translates into CASSPRRGTYEQYF.

This clonotype appeared many times. The rearrangement uses TRBV7-2 and TRBJ2-3; 8 bases match TRBD2. Germline V lookup: CDR1 SGHTA, CDR2 FQGNSA. The ends lost 1 base at V and 2 bases at J; junction bases unmatched: 5. The CDR3 consists of 16 residues. The DNA of the CDR3 is TGTGCCAGCAGCTTAGGACTAGCGAGCATCACAGATACGCAGTATTTT. It specifies CASSLGLASITDTQYF.